Sequencing of this TCR beta chain was carried out in a study of T cells after yellow fever vaccination. Study-wide findings and caveats: CD4 and CD8 compartments shared a small share of clonotypes.

From germline, CDR1 is MNHEY and CDR2 SVGEGT. CDR3 length equals 13 residues. The ends were cut back, 6 bases at V and 5 bases at J, with 14 bases in the middle. The TCR cDNA carried a universal primer site and UMIs from 5'RACE template switching. Via MiXCR, TCRdb re-called the 5' RACE reads, giving one row per CDR3 protein. The sample holds some 600,000 distinct CDR3 sequences, roughly a sixth seen once. Regarding this clonotype: Its antigen is unknown.

The genes are TRBV6-2 or TRBV6-3 and TRBJ2-7; D perhaps matches TRBD1 (6 bases). This TCR was recovered from a man aged 18 to 35 who received the YFV17D yellow fever vaccine. The sample here was PBMCs, taken less than 6 days after the first yellow fever vaccination. CDR3 coding DNA: TGTGCCAGCAGCTCGACAGGCGCCCACGAGCAGTACGTC. As protein: CASSSTGAHEQYV.